This passage covers 19 T cell receptor beta chains from one sample sequenced in a study of T cells in Graves' hyperthyroidism and ophthalmopathy. Template material for amplifying TCR beta CDR3 regions consisted of RNA transcripts. HTBI primers were the set used in a first-round RT-PCR of the TCR CDR3. Each CDR3 protein gets one entry after TCRdb re-called the multiplex PCR reads with MiXCR. The table has about 720,000 distinct CDR3 sequences, about a sixth seen once. The sequenced sample consisted of blood. The source of these receptors is a man aged 18-30 years with Graves' hyperthyroidism.

This clonotype was seen many times. The rearrangement joins TRBV9 to TRBJ2-7, with D possibly matching TRBD1 (5 bases). The CDR3 loop spans 13 amino acids. Between the trimmed V and J ends, which lost 2 bases and 4 bases, there was a span of 10 bases. Germline lookup yields CDR1 SGDLS and CDR2 YYNGEE. CDR3 amino acids: CASSVGPGYEQYF. The CDR3 nucleotides are TGTGCCAGCAGCGTCGGCCCAGGGTACGAGCAGTACTTC.

This clonotype has a count of ten or more. The genes are TRBV12-3 or TRBV12-4 and TRBJ2-5; 11 positions agree with TRBD1. V was pared by 5 bases and J by 7 bases, with 6 bases of the junction left unmatched. The CDR3 totals 14 residues. DNA for the CDR3: TGTGCCAGCAGTCCCGGACAGGGGGCGGTGACCCAGTACTTC. Translation: CASSPGQGAVTQYF.

Many counts were recorded for this clonotype. The chain combines TRBV28 with TRBJ2-5; TRBD2 matches at 7 bases. Germline loops: CDR1 MDHEN, CDR2 SYDVKM. This CDR3 region has 17 residues. The V segment lost 0 bases and the J segment 3 bases; nucleotides outside the gene matches: 10. The CDR3 reads CASSLWFRLAAKETQYF. The CDR3 nucleotides are TGTGCCAGCAGTTTATGGTTTCGCCTAGCGGCTAAAGAGACCCAGTACTTC.

In this sample, this clonotype turned up a few times. V usage is TRBV2 and J usage is TRBJ2-3; a possible D gene is TRBD2 (5 bases). CDR1 is SNHLY, CDR2 FYNNEI, per germline. Trimming removed 6 bases at V and 0 bases at J, with 13 bases between. This CDR3 has 15 amino acids. CDR3 protein: CASRESGPSTDTQYF. The CDR3 nucleotides are TGTGCCAGCAGAGAGAGCGGACCCAGCACAGATACGCAGTATTTT.

The genes are TRBV11-2 and TRBJ1-5; 9 bases agree with TRBD1. The CDR3 covers 15 residues. Germline CDR1 SGHAT, CDR2 FQNNGV. After removal of 5 bases from V and 5 bases from J, the junction contained 7 bases not matched to a gene. In DNA form, the CDR3 reads TGTGCCAGCAGCCCCGGGACAGGGATCCATCAGCCCCAGCATTTT. Translated, it gives CASSPGTGIHQPQHF.

This CDR3 is CASSVDARDGHYGYTF. CDR3 in DNA: TGTGCCAGCAGCGTAGACGCCAGGGACGGCCACTATGGCTACACCTTC. The chain recombines TRBV9 with TRBJ1-2, with D perhaps TRBD1 (5 bases). Trimming left V 0 bases short and J 3 bases short, with 15 bases between. Germline V gene lookup returns CDR1 SGDLS and CDR2 YYNGEE. There are 16 residues in the CDR3.

This clonotype was found a few times. The chain has TRBV4-2 and TRBJ2-1; the D gene is possibly TRBD2 (6 bases). V was clipped by 2 bases and J by 6 bases, with 14 bases between them. The CDR3 length is 15 residues. Looked up from germline, CDR1 is LGHNA and CDR2 is YNFKEQ. The CDR3 loop is CASSQPTRRGNEQFF. The CDR3 region has the DNA TGTGCCAGCAGCCAACCGACTAGAAGGGGCAATGAGCAGTTCTTC.

Many counts were recorded for this clonotype. The chain is built from TRBV10-3 and TRBJ1-5; TRBD1 matches at 7 bases. Germline CDR1 ENHRY, CDR2 SYGVKD. J lost 2 bases, V lost 1 base, and 5 bases had no gene match. This CDR3 has 16 amino acids. DNA of the CDR3: TGTGCCATCAGTGAGTTCGAGGGGGCGGGCAATCAGCCCCAGCATTTT. Translation: CAISEFEGAGNQPQHF.

This clonotype occurred many times. The chain couples TRBV12-3 or TRBV12-4 to TRBJ2-2; either TRBD1 or TRBD2 may supply D (5 bases each). V lost 10 bases and J 6 bases, leaving 15 bases between the germline ends. This CDR3 comprises 13 residues. CDR3 residues: CATLGTWAGELFF. CDR3 bases: TGTGCCACCCTCGGGACCTGGGCCGGGGAGCTGTTTTTT.

A few counts support this clonotype. The chain has TRBV20-1 and TRBJ2-5; 9 bases fit TRBD2. With V trimmed by 1 base and J by 4 bases, 10 bases remained unmatched. The CDR3 covers 16 residues. Germline loops: CDR1 DFQATT, CDR2 SNEGSKA (reference sequence). The CDR3 is CSARALAGAGVETQYF. CDR3 nucleotide sequence: TGCAGTGCTAGAGCCTTAGCGGGAGCGGGGGTAGAGACCCAGTACTTC.

Ten or more counts support this clonotype. This chain links TRBV7-9 with TRBJ2-1; weak D call: TRBD2 (5 bases). CDR1 is SEHNR, CDR2 FQNEAQ, per germline (reference sequence). Trimming removed 3 bases from V and 6 bases from J, with 15 bases in between. This CDR3 contains 15 residues. This CDR3 is CASSFRPNEGNEQFF. As DNA, the CDR3 is TGTGCCAGCAGCTTTAGGCCGAATGAGGGCAATGAGCAGTTCTTC.

On this clonotype: The CDR3 does not end in the conserved phenylalanine or tryptophan, so this is likely a read error. CDR3 DNA: TGTGCCAGCAACTTTGGGCGGGAGTGGGCAGATACGCAGTATTCT. Protein: CASNFGREWADTQYS. This rearrangement joins TRBV7-9 to TRBJ2-3; 7 nucleotides match TRBD2. This CDR3 spans 15 amino acids. V was pared by 7 bases and J by 4 bases, with 11 bases of the junction left unmatched. Germline V gene data show CDR1 as SEHNR and CDR2 as FQNEAQ (reference sequence).

The chain joins TRBV27 to TRBJ2-1; 7 positions agree with TRBD2. Germline trimming cut 5 bases from V and 3 bases from J; bases unmatched to any gene: 13. Per the germline V gene, CDR1 is MNHEY and CDR2 is SMNVEV (reference sequence). The CDR3 sequence is 17 residues long. CDR3: CASSPTGRPRGYNEQFF. The CDR3, as DNA: TGTGCCAGCAGTCCCACCGGGAGGCCCCGAGGCTACAATGAGCAGTTCTTC.

The genes are TRBV29-1 and TRBJ1-1, with D maybe TRBD1 (6 bases). Between the trimmed V and J ends, which lost 5 bases and 0 bases, there was a span of 16 bases. Per germline, CDR1 SQVTM and CDR2 ANQGSEA. The CDR3 extends over 15 amino acids. The CDR3 spells CSVSSRTAMNTEAFF. CDR3 DNA sequence: TGCAGCGTTTCCAGCAGGACAGCCATGAACACTGAAGCTTTCTTT.

In the case of this clonotype: A much bigger clone sits one base away, suggesting this may be a read error. The V and J genes are TRBV6-5 and TRBJ2-1; D call uncertain. The CDR3 contains 13 residues. The V gene's germline CDR1 is MNHEY and CDR2 SVGAGI. CDR3 nucleotide sequence: TGTGCCAGCAGTTACTCGAGGCGCAATGAGCAGTCCTTC. This codes for CASSYSRRNEQSF.

This clonotype was seen at least ten times. The chain carries TRBV28 and TRBJ2-7; D gene uncertain. Trimming removed 4 bases from V and 4 bases from J, with 8 bases in between. The V gene's germline CDR1 is MDHEN and CDR2 SYDVKM. This CDR3 is 12 amino acids long. The CDR3 spells CASSSPGYEQYF. The CDR3, as DNA: TGTGCCAGCAGTTCTCCAGGATACGAGCAGTACTTC. Full variable domain (missing parts from reference TRBV28 and TRBJ2-7): DVKVTQSSRYLVKRTGEKVFLECVQDMDHENMFWYRQDPGLGLRLIYFSYDVKMKEKGDIPEGYSVSREKKERFSLILESASTNQTSMYLCASSSPGYEQYFGPGTRLTVT.

This clonotype occurred a few times. The chain recombines TRBV27 with TRBJ1-5; no reliable D call. CDR3 length equals 13 residues. CDR1 is MNHEY and CDR2 is SMNVEV in the germline V gene (reference sequence). V lost 2 bases and J lost 5, with 7 bases in between. The DNA for the CDR3 is TGTGCCAGCAGTTTACAGCCATATCAGCCCCAGCATTTT. As protein: CASSLQPYQPQHF.

Points on this clonotype: Possible read error: a much larger clone is one base away. This chain links TRBV20-1 with TRBJ2-1, with TRBD2 identical over 11 bases. CDR1 is DFQATT and CDR2 is SNEGSKA in the germline V gene (reference sequence). The CDR3 length is 14 residues. V was clipped by 4 bases and J by 6 bases; unmatched bases: 5. CDR3 DNA: TGCAGTGCTATAGCGGGAGGGCCTTTCAATGAGCAGTTCTTC. Protein product: CSAIAGGPFNEQFF.

The chain joins TRBV25-1 to TRBJ2-1; D is perhaps TRBD1 or TRBD2 (5 bases each). The V gene's germline CDR1 is MGHDK and CDR2 SYGVNS. The CDR3 has 12 residues. Trimming pared 8 bases from V and 10 bases from J, leaving 15 bases between. CDR3 nucleotide sequence: TGTGCCAGCTGTGGGACGTCCTTCGAGCAGTTCTTC. It specifies CASCGTSFEQFF.